The TCR beta chain described here comes from a study of technical replicates of blood from a handful of donors. Sequenced by immunoSEQ multiplex PCR; TCRdb stores in-frame clones only, minus some. The sample holds around 72,000 clones, 95% to 98% seen once. Germline V gene data show CDR1 as SGHTA and CDR2 as FQGNSA. This CDR3 spans 19 amino acids. Unmatched junction bases numbered 17, after V lost 0 bases and J lost 5 bases. The specimen was T cells isolated from PBMCs. This receptor was taken from a human donor in good health. The V and J genes are TRBV7-2 and TRBJ2-3; 7 bases fit TRBD2. CDR3 in amino acids: CASSLAPRVREGHGDTQYF. The CDR3 bases are TGTGCCAGCAGCTTAGCTCCTAGAGTGAGGGAGGGCCATGGAGATACGCAGTATTTT.